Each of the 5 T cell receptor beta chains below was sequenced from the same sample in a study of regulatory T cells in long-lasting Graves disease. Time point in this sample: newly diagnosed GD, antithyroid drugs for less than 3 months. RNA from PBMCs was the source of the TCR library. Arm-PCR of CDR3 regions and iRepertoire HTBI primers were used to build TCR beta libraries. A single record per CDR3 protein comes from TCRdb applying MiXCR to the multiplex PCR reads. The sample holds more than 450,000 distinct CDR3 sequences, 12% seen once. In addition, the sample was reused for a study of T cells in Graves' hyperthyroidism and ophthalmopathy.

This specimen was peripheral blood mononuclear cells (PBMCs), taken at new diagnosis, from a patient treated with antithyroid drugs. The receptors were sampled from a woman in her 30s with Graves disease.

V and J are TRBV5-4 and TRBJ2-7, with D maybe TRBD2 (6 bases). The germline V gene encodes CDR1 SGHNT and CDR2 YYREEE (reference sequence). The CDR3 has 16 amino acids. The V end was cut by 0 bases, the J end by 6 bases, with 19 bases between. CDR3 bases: TGTGCCAGCAGCTTGGGGGATCGCGGGATACGATCCGAGCAGTACTTC. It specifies CASSLGDRGIRSEQYF.

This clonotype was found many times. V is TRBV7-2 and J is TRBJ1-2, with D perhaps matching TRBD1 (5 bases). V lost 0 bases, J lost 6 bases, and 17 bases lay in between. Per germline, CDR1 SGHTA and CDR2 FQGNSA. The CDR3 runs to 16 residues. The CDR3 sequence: CASSLARDPGQNGYTF. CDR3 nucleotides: TGTGCCAGCAGCTTAGCCCGGGACCCCGGGCAGAATGGCTACACCTTC.

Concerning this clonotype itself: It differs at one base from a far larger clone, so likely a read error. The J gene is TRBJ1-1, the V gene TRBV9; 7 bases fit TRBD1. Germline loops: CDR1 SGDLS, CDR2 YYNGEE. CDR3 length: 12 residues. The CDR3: CANSPGGTEAFF. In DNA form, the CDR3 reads TGTGCCAACAGCCCAGGGGGCACTGAAGCTTTCTTT.

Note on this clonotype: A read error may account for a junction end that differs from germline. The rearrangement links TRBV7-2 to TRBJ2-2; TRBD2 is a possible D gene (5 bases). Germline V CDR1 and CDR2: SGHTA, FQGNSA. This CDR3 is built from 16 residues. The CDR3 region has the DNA TGTGTCAGCAGCTTTGGCGGCCCACGGGGCACCGGGGAGCTGTTTTTT. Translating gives CVSSFGGPRGTGELFF.

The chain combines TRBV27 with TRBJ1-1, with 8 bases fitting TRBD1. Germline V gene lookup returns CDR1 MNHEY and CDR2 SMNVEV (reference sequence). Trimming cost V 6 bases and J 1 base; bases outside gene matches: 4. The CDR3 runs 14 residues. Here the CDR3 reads CASSFTGGNTEAFF. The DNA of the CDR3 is TGTGCCAGCAGCTTCACAGGGGGGAACACTGAAGCTTTCTTT.